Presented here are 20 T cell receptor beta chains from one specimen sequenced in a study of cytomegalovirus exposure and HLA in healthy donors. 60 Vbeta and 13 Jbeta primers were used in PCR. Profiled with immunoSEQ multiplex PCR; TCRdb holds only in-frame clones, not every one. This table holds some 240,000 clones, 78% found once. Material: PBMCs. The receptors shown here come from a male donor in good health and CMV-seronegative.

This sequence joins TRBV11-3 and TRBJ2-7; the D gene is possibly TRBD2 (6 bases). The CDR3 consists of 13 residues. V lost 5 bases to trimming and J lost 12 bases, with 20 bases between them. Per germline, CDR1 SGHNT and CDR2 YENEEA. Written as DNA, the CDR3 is TGTGCCAGCAGCATTTCCGGGACCAGGACTACGTACTTC. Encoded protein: CASSISGTRTTYF.

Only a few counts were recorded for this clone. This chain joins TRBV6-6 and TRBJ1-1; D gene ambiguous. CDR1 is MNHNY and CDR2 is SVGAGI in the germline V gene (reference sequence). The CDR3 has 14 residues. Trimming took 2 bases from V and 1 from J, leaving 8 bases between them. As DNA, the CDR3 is TGTGCCAGCAGTTACCGGGGTTCGAACACTGAAGCTTTCTTT. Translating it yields CASSYRGSNTEAFF.

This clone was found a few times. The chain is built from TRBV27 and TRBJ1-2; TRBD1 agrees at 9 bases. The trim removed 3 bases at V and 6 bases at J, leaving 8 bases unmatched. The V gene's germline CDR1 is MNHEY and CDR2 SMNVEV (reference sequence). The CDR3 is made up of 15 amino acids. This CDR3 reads CASSFMGDRGNGYTF. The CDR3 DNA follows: TGTGCCAGCAGTTTTATGGGAGACAGGGGGAATGGCTACACCTTC.

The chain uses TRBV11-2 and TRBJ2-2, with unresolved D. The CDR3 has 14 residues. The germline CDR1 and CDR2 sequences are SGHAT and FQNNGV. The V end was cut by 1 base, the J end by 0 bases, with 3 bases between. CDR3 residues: CASSLVSNTGELFF. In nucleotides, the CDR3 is TGTGCCAGCAGCTTAGTATCGAACACCGGGGAGCTGTTTTTT. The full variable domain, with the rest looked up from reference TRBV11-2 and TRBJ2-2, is EAGVAQSPRYKIIEKRQSVAFWCNPISGHATLYWYQQILGQGPKLLIQFQNNGVVDDSQLPKDRFSAERLKGVDSTLKIQPAKLEDSAVYLCASSLVSNTGELFFGEGSRLTVL.

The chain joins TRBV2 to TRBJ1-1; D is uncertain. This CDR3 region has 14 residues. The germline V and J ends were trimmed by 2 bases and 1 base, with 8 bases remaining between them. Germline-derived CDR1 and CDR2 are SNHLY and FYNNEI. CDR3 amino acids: CASSEYQENTEAFF. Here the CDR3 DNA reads TGTGCCAGCAGTGAATATCAGGAGAACACTGAAGCTTTCTTT.

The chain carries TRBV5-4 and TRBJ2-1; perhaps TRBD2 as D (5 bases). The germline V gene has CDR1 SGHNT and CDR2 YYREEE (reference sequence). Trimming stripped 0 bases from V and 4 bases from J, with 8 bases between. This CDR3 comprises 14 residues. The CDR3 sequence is CASSLGGAYNEQFF. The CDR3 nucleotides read TGTGCCAGCAGCTTGGGGGGAGCGTACAATGAGCAGTTCTTC.

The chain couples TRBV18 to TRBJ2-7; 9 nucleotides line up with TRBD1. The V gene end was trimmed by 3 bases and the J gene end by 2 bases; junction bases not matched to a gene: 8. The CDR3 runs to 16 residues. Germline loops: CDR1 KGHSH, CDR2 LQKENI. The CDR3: CASSPGMGQGTYEQYF. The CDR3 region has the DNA TGTGCCAGCTCACCGGGAATGGGACAGGGTACCTACGAGCAGTACTTC.

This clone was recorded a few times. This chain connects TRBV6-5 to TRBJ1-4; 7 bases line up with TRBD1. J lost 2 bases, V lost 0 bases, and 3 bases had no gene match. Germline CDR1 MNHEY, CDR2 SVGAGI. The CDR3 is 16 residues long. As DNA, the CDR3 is TGTGCCAGCAGTTACTCCTGGGGACAGACTAATGAAAAACTGTTTTTT. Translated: CASSYSWGQTNEKLFF.

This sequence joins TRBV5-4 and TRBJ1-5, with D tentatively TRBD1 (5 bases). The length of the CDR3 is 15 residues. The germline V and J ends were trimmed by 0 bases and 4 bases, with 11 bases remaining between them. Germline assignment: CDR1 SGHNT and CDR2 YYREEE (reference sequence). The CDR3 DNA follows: TGTGCCAGCAGCTTGGACGGGGGGAAAAATCAGCCCCAGCATTTT. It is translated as CASSLDGGKNQPQHF. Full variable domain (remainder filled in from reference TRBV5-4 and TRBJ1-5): ETGVTQSPTHLIKTRGQQVTLRCSSQSGHNTVSWYQQALGQGPQFIFQYYREEENGRGNFPPRFSGLQFPNYSSELNVNALELDDSALYLCASSLDGGKNQPQHFGDGTRLSIL.

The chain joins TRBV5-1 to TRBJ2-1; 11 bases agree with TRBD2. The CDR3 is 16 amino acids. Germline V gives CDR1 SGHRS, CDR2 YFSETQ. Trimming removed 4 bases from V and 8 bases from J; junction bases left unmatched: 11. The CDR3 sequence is CASSPRASGRTDEQFF. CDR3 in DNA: TGCGCCAGCAGCCCCAGGGCTAGCGGGAGGACGGATGAGCAGTTCTTC.

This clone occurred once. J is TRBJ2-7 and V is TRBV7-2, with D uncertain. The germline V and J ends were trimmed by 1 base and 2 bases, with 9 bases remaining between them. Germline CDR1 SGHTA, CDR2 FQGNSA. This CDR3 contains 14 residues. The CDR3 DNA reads TGTGCCAGCAGCTTAGTGGGCGAAACCTACGAGCAGTACTTC. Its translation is CASSLVGETYEQYF. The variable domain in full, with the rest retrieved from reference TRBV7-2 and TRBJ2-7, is GAGVSQSPSNKVTEKGKDVELRCDPISGHTALYWYRQSLGQGLEFLIYFQGNSAPDKSGLPSDRFSAERTGGSVSTLTIQRTQQEDSAVYLCASSLVGETYEQYFGPGTRLTVT.

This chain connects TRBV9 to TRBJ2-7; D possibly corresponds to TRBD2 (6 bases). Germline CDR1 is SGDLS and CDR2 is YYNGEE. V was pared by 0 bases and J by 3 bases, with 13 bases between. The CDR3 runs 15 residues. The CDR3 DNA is TGTGCCAGCAGCGTAGGGGTTAGCGGCAGCTACGAGCAGTACTTC. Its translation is CASSVGVSGSYEQYF.

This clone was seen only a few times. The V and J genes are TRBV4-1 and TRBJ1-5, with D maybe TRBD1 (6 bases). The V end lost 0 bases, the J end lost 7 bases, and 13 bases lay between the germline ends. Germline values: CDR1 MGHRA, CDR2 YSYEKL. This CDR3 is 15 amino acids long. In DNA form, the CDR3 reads TGCGCCAGCAGCCAAGATCAAGGGGGATGGCAGCCCCAGCATTTT. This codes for CASSQDQGGWQPQHF.

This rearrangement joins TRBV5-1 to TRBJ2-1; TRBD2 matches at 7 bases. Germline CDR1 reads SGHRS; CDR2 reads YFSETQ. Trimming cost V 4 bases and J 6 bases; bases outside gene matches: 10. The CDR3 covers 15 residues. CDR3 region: CASSRDSTGGNEQFF. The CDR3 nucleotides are TGCGCCAGCAGCCGGGACTCGACGGGGGGCAATGAGCAGTTCTTC.

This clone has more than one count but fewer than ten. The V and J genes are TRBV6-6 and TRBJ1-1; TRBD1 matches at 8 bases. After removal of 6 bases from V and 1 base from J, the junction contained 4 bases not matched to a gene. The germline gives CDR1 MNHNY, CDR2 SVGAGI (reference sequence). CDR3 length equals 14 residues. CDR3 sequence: CASSVGQGNTEAFF. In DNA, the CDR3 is TGTGCCAGCAGCGTAGGACAGGGGAACACTGAAGCTTTCTTT.

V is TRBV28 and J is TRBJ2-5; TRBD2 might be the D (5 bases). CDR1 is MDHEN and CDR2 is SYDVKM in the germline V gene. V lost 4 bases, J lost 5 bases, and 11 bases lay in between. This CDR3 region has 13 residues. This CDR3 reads CASSWGVRETQYF. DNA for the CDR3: TGTGCCAGCAGTTGGGGAGTTCGGGAGACCCAGTACTTC.

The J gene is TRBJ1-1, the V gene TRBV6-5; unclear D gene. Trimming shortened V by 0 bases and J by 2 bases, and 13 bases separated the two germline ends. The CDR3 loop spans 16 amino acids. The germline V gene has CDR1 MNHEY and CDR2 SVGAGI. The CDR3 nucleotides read TGTGCCAGCAGTTACTCGAGGCACGCGGGCAACACTGAAGCTTTCTTT. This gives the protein CASSYSRHAGNTEAFF.

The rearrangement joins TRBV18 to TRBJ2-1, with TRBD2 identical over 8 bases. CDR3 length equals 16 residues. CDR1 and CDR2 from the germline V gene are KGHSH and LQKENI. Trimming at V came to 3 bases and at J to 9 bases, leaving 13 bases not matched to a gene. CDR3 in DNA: TGTGCCAGCTCACCCACCCAGAGCGGGAGTGGTACTGAGCAGTTCTTC. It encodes CASSPTQSGSGTEQFF. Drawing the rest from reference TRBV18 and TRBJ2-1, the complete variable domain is NAGVMQNPRHLVRRRGQEARLRCSPMKGHSHVYWYRQLPEEGLKFMVYLQKENIIDESGMPKERFSAEFPKEGPSILRIQQVVRGDSAAYFCASSPTQSGSGTEQFFGPGTRLTVL.

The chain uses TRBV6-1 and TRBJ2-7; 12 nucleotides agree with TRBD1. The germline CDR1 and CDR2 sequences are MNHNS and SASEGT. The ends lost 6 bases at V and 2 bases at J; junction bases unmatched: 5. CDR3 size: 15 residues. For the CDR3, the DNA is TGTGCCAGCAGCCCCGGGACAGGGGGCACCTACGAGCAGTACTTC. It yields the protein CASSPGTGGTYEQYF.

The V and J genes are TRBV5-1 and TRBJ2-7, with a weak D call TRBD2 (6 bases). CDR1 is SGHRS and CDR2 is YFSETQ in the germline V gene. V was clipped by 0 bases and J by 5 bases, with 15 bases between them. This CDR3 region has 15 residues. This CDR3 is CASSLVGGVPDEQYF. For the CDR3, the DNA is TGCGCCAGCAGCTTGGTTGGCGGGGTTCCCGACGAGCAGTACTTC. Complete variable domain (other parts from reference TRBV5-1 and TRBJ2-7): KAGVTQTPRYLIKTRGQQVTLSCSPISGHRSVSWYQQTPGQGLQFLFEYFSETQRNKGNFPGRFSGRQFSNSRSEMNVSTLELGDSALYLCASSLVGGVPDEQYFGPGTRLTVT.